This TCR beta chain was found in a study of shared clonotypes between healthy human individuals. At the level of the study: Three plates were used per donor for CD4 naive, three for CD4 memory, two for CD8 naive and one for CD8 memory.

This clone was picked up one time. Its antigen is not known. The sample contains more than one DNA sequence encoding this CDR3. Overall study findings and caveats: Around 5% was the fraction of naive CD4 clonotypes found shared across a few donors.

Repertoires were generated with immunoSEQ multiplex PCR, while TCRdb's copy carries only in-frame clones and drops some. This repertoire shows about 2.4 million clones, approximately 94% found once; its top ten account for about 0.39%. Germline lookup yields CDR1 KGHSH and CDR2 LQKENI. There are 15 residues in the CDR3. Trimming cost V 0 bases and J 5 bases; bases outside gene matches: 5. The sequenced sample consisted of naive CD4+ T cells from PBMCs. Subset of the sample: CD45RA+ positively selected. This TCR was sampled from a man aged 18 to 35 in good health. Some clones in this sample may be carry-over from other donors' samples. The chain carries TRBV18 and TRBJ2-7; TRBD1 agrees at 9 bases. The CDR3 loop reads CASSPPGQGRHEQYF. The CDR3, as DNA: TGTGCCAGCTCACCACCGGGACAGGGCCGACACGAGCAGTACTTC.